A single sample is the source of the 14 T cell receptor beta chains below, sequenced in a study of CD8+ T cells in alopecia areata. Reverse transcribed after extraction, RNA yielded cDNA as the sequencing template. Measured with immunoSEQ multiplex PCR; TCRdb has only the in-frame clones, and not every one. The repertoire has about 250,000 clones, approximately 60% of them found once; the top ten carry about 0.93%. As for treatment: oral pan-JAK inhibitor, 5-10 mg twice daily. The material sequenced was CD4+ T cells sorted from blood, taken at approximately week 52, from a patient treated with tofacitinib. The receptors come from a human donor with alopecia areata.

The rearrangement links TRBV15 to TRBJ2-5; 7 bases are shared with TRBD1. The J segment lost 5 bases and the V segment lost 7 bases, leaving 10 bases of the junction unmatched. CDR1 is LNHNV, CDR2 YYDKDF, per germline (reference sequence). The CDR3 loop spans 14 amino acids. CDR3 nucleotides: TGTGCCACCAAGGAGGCAGGGGGTCGGGAGACCCAGTACTTC. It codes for CATKEAGGRETQYF.

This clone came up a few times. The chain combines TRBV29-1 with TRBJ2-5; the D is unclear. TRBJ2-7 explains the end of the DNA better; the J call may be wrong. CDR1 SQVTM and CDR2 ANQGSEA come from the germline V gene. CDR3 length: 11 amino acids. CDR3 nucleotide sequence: TGCAGCGTCGCGGACGGCTACGAGCAGTACTTC. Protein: CSVADGYEQYF.

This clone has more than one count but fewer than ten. CDR3 region: CASSGQSSTDTQYF. CDR3 coding DNA: TGTGCCAGCTCAGGACAGTCTAGCACAGATACGCAGTATTTT. This sequence joins TRBV18 and TRBJ2-3, with D maybe TRBD1 (6 bases). The CDR3 is 14 residues long. V shed 5 bases and J shed 0 bases, with 9 bases lying between them. Germline V gives CDR1 KGHSH, CDR2 LQKENI.

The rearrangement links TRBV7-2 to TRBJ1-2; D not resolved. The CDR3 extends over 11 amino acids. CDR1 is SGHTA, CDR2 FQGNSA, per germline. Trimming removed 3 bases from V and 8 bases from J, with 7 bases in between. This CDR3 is CASSFAWGYTF. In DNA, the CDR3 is TGTGCCAGCAGCTTCGCGTGGGGCTACACCTTC.

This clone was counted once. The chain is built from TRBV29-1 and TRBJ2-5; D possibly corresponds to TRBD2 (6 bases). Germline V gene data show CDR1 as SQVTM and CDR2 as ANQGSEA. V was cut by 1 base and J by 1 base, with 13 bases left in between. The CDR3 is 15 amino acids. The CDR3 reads CSVEGSGGPQETQYF. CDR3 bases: TGCAGCGTTGAAGGGTCCGGGGGTCCCCAAGAGACCCAGTACTTC.

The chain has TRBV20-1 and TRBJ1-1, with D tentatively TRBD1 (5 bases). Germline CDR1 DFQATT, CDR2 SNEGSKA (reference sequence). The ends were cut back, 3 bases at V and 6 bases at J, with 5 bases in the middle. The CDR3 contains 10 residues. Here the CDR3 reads CSARGPEAFF. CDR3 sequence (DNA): TGCAGTGCTAGGGGGCCTGAAGCTTTCTTT.

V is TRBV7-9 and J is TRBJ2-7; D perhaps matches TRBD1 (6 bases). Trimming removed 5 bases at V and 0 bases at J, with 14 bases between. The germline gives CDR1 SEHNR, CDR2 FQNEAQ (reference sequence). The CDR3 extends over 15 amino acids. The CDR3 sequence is CASSLGQKFSYEQYF. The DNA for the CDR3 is TGTGCCAGCAGCCTTGGACAGAAATTCTCCTACGAGCAGTACTTC.

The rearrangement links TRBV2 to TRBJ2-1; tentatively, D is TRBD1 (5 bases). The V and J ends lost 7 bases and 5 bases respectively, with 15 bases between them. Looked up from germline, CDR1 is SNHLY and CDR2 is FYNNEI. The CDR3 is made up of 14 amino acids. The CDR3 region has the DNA TGTGCCAGCACTCTCCGACAGTTGGACAATGAGCAGTTCTTC. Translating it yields CASTLRQLDNEQFF.

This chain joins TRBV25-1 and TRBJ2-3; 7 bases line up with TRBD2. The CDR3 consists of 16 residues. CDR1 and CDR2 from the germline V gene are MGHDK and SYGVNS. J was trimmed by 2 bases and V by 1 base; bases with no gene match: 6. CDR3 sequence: CASSEFQSGATDTQYF. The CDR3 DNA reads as TGTGCCAGCAGTGAATTCCAGAGCGGGGCCACAGATACGCAGTATTTT.

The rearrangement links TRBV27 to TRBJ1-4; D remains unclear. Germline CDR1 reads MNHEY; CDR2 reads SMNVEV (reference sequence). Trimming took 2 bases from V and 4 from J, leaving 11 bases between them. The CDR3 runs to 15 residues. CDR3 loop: CASSLRAGLNEKLFF. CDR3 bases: TGTGCCAGCAGTTTACGGGCCGGGCTTAATGAAAAACTGTTTTTT.

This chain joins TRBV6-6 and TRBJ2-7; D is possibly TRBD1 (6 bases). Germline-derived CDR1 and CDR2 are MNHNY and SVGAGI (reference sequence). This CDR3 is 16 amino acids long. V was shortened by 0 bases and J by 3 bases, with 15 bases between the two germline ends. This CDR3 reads CASSYSVPDSGYEQYF. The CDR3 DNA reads TGTGCCAGCAGTTACTCGGTTCCGGACAGTGGCTACGAGCAGTACTTC.

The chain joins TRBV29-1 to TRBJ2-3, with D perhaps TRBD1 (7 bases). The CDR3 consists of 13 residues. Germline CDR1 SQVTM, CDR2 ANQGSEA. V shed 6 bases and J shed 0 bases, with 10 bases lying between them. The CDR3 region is CSVTGRSTDTQYF. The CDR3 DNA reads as TGCAGCGTGACAGGGAGGAGCACAGATACGCAGTATTTT.

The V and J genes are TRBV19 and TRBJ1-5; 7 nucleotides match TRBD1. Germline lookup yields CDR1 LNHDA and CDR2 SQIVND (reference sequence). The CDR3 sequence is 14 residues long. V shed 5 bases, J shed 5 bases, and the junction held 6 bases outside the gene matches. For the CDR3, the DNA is TGTGCCAGTAGTGTCGACAGGGCCCATCAGCCCCAGCATTTT. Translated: CASSVDRAHQPQHF.

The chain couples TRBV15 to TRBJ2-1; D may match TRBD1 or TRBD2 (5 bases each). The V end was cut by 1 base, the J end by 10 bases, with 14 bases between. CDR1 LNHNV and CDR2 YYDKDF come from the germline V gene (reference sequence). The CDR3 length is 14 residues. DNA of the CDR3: TGTGCCACCAGCAGAGCGGGGAAAGGGGTCGAGCAGTTCTTC. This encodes CATSRAGKGVEQFF.